Listed here are 20 T cell receptor beta chains from one sample, sequenced in a study of blood T cells in healthy people across ages (dated by TCRdb to between 2015 and 2016). The library was produced with 5' RACE. Sequencing relied on an Illumina HiSeq 2500. A second PCR of roughly 7 to 12 cycles was run with a J-beta primer mix and a sample-barcoded 5' primer. TCRdb trimmed public reads at Q25 via fastp, called clones via MiXCR and kept in-frame beta chains. Merged by CDR3 protein, the rows form single entries marked with the most common genes and DNA. This sample is represented by 1.5 million to 1.8 million distinct CDR3 sequences; approximately 43% of them were singletons. Less than 5% of the sample goes to the ten largest clones. The sample consisted of blood. These receptors all stem from a woman under 30 in good health.

This clonotype was recorded at least ten times. V usage is TRBV4-2 and J usage is TRBJ2-3; D might be TRBD1 (5 bases). Germline CDR1 is LGHNA and CDR2 is YNFKEQ. Trimming removed 1 base from V and 6 bases from J, with 14 bases in between. The CDR3 is made up of 15 amino acids. The CDR3 nucleotides are TGTGCCAGCAGCCAAGTTCCAGGGTCAGGGGATACGCAGTATTTT. It yields the protein CASSQVPGSGDTQYF.

The J gene is TRBJ2-4, the V gene TRBV20-1; TRBD2 matches 16 bases. V was pared by 5 bases and J by 9 bases, with 7 bases of the junction left unmatched. CDR1 DFQATT and CDR2 SNEGSKA come from the germline V gene (reference sequence). The CDR3 contains 15 residues. CDR3 nucleotides: TGCAGTGCTGGGACTAGCGGGAGGGACCGGGGCATTCAGTACTTC. Translated: CSAGTSGRDRGIQYF.

The chain's CDR3 is CASSYSIGDSYEQYF. The CDR3 DNA reads as TGTGCCAGCAGTTACTCGATCGGGGACTCCTACGAGCAGTACTTC. V is TRBV6-5 and J is TRBJ2-7, with a tentative D call TRBD2 (5 bases). V lost 0 bases and J lost 0, with 9 bases in between. CDR3 length: 15 residues. Germline-derived CDR1 and CDR2 are MNHEY and SVGAGI.

About this clonotype: One end of the junction fails to match germline, which may point to a read error. The rearrangement uses TRBV20-1 and TRBJ2-2; maybe TRBD2 (6 bases). The germline V gene encodes CDR1 DFQATT and CDR2 SNEGSKA (reference sequence). The CDR3 is 13 residues long. The CDR3 reads CSVLRLNTGGLFF. The CDR3 DNA reads as TGCAGTGTCCTCCGACTGAACACCGGGGGGCTGTTTTTT.

A remark on this clonotype: The junction differs from germline at one of its ends, possibly a read error. The V gene is TRBV12-3 or TRBV12-4, the J gene TRBJ1-6; D unclear. The CDR3 is made up of 16 amino acids. The CDR3 protein is CASKLGRSTYNSPPHF. The CDR3 coding sequence is TGTGCCAGCAAACTTGGGAGATCTACCTATAATTCACCCCCCCACTTT.

This clonotype appeared many times. At one boundary the junction diverges from the germline segment, which might be a read error. J is TRBJ2-5 and V is TRBV29-1; no clear D gene. CDR1 and CDR2 (germline): SQVTM, ANQGSEA. CDR3 size: 11 residues. DNA of the CDR3: TGCAGTGTTGGAGTGGGGGAGACCCAGTACTTC. Translating it yields CSVGVGETQYF.

The chain has TRBV4-3 and TRBJ2-2, with D possibly being TRBD1 or TRBD2 (5 bases each). The V gene lost 0 bases and the J gene lost 8 bases, with 25 bases spanning the gap. In germline, CDR1 is LGHNA, CDR2 YSLEER. The CDR3 runs 19 residues. In DNA form, the CDR3 reads TGCGCCAGCAGCCAAGAGTTTCCACGGGGCCCGGCCGTAGGGGGGGAGCTGTTTTTT. Translated, it gives CASSQEFPRGPAVGGELFF.

V usage is TRBV6-5 and J usage is TRBJ1-4; unclear D gene. Trimming pared 2 bases from V and 4 bases from J, leaving 11 bases between. Germline V CDR1 and CDR2: MNHEY, SVGAGI. This CDR3 comprises 15 residues. The CDR3 protein is CASSYETTGNEKLFF. The CDR3 nucleotides read TGTGCCAGCAGTTACGAAACAACTGGTAATGAAAAACTGTTTTTT.

This sequence joins TRBV29-1 and TRBJ2-3; D perhaps matches TRBD1 (7 bases). V was trimmed by 7 bases and J by 0 bases, leaving 14 bases between them. The germline CDR1 and CDR2 sequences are SQVTM and ANQGSEA. The CDR3 is 14 amino acids. This CDR3 reads CSGQGGLSTDTQYF. The CDR3 DNA is TGCAGCGGTCAGGGGGGACTTAGCACAGATACGCAGTATTTT.

This clonotype was seen more than once but under ten times. The J gene is TRBJ2-1, the V gene TRBV20-1, with 7 positions matching TRBD2. The CDR3 contains 15 residues. V dropped 6 bases and J dropped 4; count of bases not matched to a gene: 12. In germline, CDR1 is DFQATT, CDR2 SNEGSKA (reference sequence). The chain's CDR3 is CSAKGLAVFYNEQFF. CDR3 DNA: TGCAGTGCCAAGGGGCTAGCGGTCTTTTACAATGAGCAGTTCTTC.

The chain employs TRBV4-2 and TRBJ2-1; maybe TRBD2 (5 bases). This CDR3 comprises 13 residues. Trimming removed 1 base from V and 10 bases from J, with 11 bases in between. The germline gives CDR1 LGHNA, CDR2 YNFKEQ. CDR3: CASSQARGIEQFF. The CDR3 DNA follows: TGTGCCAGCAGCCAAGCCCGGGGTATAGAGCAGTTCTTC.

V is TRBV6-2 or TRBV6-3 and J is TRBJ2-1; 15 bases align to TRBD2. V dropped 6 bases and J dropped 0; count of bases not matched to a gene: 6. CDR3 length: 18 amino acids. CDR1 and CDR2 (germline): MNHEY, SVGEGT. CDR3 coding DNA: TGTGCCAGCAGCCCCGGGACTAGCGGGAGGCGCTCCTACAATGAGCAGTTCTTC. This translates into CASSPGTSGRRSYNEQFF.

The chain carries TRBV12-3 or TRBV12-4 and TRBJ1-1, with D perhaps TRBD1 (6 bases). With 3 bases removed from V and 5 bases from J, the gap between germline ends came to 13 bases. This CDR3 has 14 amino acids. The CDR3 sequence is CASSFRGSGTEAFF. CDR3 DNA sequence: TGTGCCAGCAGTTTTAGGGGGTCGGGGACTGAAGCTTTCTTT.

The rearrangement joins TRBV6-2 or TRBV6-3 to TRBJ1-2; D may be TRBD1 (5 bases). Germline V gene sequence: CDR1 MNHEY, CDR2 SVGEGT. V was shortened by 0 bases and J by 3 bases, with 11 bases between the two germline ends. The CDR3 has 15 residues. The DNA for the CDR3 is TGTGCCAGCAGTTACTCGATCCTCAGGGACTATGGCTACACCTTC. Translation gives CASSYSILRDYGYTF.

This clonotype came up a few times. J is TRBJ1-4 and V is TRBV4-3; D call uncertain. Germline V gene lookup returns CDR1 LGHNA and CDR2 YSLEER. The CDR3 runs to 12 residues. Between the trimmed V and J ends, which lost 3 bases and 6 bases, there was a span of 5 bases. Here the CDR3 DNA reads TGCGCCAGCAGCCAGCAGGATGAAAAACTGTTTTTT. It is translated as CASSQQDEKLFF.

The V call is TRBV29-1, the J call TRBJ1-3; possible D gene TRBD1, 6 bases. The V end was cut by 4 bases, the J end by 4 bases, with 14 bases between. The V gene's germline CDR1 is SQVTM and CDR2 ANQGSEA. CDR3 size: 14 residues. CDR3 in DNA: TGCAGCGTTGCCGCGGGGGGGCAAGGAAACACCATATATTTT. Amino acids: CSVAAGGQGNTIYF.

V is TRBV28 and J is TRBJ2-5, with 9 bases matching TRBD2. V was clipped by 7 bases and J by 4 bases; unmatched bases: 4. CDR3 length: 13 residues. CDR1 MDHEN and CDR2 SYDVKM come from the germline V gene. In nucleotides, the CDR3 is TGTGCCAGCAATAGCGGGAGAGGAGAGACCCAGTACTTC. This translates into CASNSGRGETQYF.

The genes are TRBV13 and TRBJ1-2; D is unresolved. The CDR3 length is 14 residues. V was clipped by 1 base and J by 3 bases, with 9 bases between them. Germline V gives CDR1 PRHDT, CDR2 FYEKMQ (reference sequence). CDR3 coding DNA: TGTGCCAGCAGCTTAGACGTGGAGGACTATGGCTACACCTTC. Translating it yields CASSLDVEDYGYTF.

This chain uses TRBV7-3 with TRBJ1-2; D is unresolved. V lost 1 base and J lost 0, with 9 bases in between. In germline, CDR1 is SGHTA, CDR2 FQGTGA. This CDR3 has 15 residues. The DNA of the CDR3 is TGTGCCAGCAGCTTAAATCCGGGTTCTAACTATGGCTACACCTTC. It translates to CASSLNPGSNYGYTF.

The chain is built from TRBV2 and TRBJ2-3; TRBD2 matches at 8 bases. This CDR3 is 13 amino acids long. Germline lookup yields CDR1 SNHLY and CDR2 FYNNEI. V trimming: 10 bases; J trimming: 6 bases; junction bases outside the gene matches: 9. In DNA form, the CDR3 reads TGTGCCAACCGGGGGGGAGGGGAGGATACGCAGTATTTT. It encodes CANRGGGEDTQYF.